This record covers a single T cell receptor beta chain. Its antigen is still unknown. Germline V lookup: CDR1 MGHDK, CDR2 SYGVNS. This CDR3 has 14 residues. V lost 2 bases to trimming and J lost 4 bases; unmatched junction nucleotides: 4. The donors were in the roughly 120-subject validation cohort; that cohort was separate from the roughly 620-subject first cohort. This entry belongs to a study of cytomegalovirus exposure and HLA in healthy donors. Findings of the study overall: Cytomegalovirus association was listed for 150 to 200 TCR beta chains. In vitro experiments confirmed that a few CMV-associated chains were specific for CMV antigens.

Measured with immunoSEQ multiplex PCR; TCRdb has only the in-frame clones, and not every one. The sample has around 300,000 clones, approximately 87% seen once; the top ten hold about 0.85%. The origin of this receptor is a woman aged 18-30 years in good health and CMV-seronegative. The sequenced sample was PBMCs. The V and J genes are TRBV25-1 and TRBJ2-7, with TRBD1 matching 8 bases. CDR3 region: CASSELWTGYEQYF. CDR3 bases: TGTGCCAGCAGTGAACTATGGACAGGGTACGAGCAGTACTTC.